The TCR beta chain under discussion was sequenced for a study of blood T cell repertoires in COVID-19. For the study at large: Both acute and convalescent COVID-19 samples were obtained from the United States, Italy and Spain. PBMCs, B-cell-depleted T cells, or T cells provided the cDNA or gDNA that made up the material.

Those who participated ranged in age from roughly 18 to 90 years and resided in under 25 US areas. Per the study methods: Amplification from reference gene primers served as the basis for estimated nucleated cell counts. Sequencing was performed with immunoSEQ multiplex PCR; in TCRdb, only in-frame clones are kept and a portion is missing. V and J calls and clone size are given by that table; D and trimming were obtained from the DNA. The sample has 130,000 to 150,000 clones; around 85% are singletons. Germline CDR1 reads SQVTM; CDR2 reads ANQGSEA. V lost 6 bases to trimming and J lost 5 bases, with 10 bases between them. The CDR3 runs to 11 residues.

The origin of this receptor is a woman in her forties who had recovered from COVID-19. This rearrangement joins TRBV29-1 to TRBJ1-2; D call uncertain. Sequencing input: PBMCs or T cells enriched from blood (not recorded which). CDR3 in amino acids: CSVWSLYGYTF. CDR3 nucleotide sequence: TGCAGCGTCTGGAGTCTTTATGGCTACACCTTC.